This T cell receptor beta chain was documented in a study of radiotherapy plus CTLA-4 blockade in lung cancer. TCRdb keeps only in-frame clones here, not all; method: immunoSEQ multiplex PCR. The table includes tens of thousands of clones, approximately 91% detected once. Specimen: peripheral blood, collected from a patient treated with radiotherapy plus ipilimumab. The clonotype was recovered from a human donor with non-small cell lung cancer whose response to radiotherapy plus ipilimumab could not be evaluated.

The CDR3 nucleotides are TGTGCCAGCAGTTTGGGGGGGGGCCCCTACGAGCAGTACTTC. Encoded protein: CASSLGGGPYEQYF. The chain has TRBV28 and TRBJ2-7, with TRBD2 as a possible D gene (7 bases). The CDR3 covers 14 residues. Trimming left V 3 bases short and J 2 bases short, with 11 bases between. Germline CDR1 MDHEN, CDR2 SYDVKM.